This T cell receptor beta chain derives from a study of T cell responses to AZD1222 COVID-19 vaccine. Study findings and constraints: A reported finding is that nearly half of spike-specific TCRs target unmutated variant regions. CD4 TCRs covered the whole spike, strongest at regions 160-218 and 743-854. Repertoire sampling happened only post peak T cell response.

Some clones are missing from TCRdb's copy, which holds only in-frame ones; the method was immunoSEQ multiplex PCR. The sample records approximately 150,000 clones, 88% being singletons. Germline V CDR1 and CDR2: ENHRY, SYGVKD. This CDR3 has 11 residues. Trimming removed 7 bases from V and 0 bases from J, with 3 bases in between. A note on this clone: Its specificity is unknown.

The sequence derives from an adult who received the AZD1222 COVID-19 vaccine. The sequencing here drew on peripheral blood, taken 28 days after the second AZD1222 dose. The chain uses TRBV10-3 and TRBJ1-2; D gene ambiguous. The CDR3 region has the DNA TGTGCCATCAAGGCTAACTATGGCTACACCTTC. As protein: CAIKANYGYTF.